The table lists the clone carrying this TCR beta chain with a few counts. Its cognate antigen is unknown. Data came from immunoSEQ multiplex PCR; TCRdb stores just in-frame clones and leaves some out. This table has roughly 84,000 clones, 81% appearing once. The sample originates from a study of OX40 agonist ivuxolimab in advanced cancers. Background on the study: Ivuxolimab was delivered to patients intravenously every 2 weeks at doses spanning 0.01 to 10 mg/kg.

Study observations and caveats: Some nonresponders additionally presented with little normalized T-cell clonal expansion.

The receptor was isolated from an adult with an advanced solid tumor such as melanoma, head and neck, liver or kidney cancer. The sample here was CD4+ or CD8+ T cells sorted from blood, taken in a trial of the OX40 agonist ivuxolimab.

The DNA of the CDR3 is TGTGCCAGCAGTTACTCCGGGGTCTACGAGCAGTACTTC. Its translation: CASSYSGVYEQYF. The V call is TRBV6-5, the J call TRBJ2-7; tentative D call: TRBD2 (5 bases). Deletions cut 0 bases from V and 3 bases from J, with 6 bases between. Germline CDR1 reads MNHEY; CDR2 reads SVGAGI. This CDR3 contains 13 residues.